What follows are 29 T cell receptor beta chains derived from one specimen sequenced in a study of T-cell memory formation after mild COVID-19. One entry per CDR3 protein, called by TCRdb with MiXCR from the 5' RACE reads. This sample has roughly 200,000 distinct CDR3 sequences, with roughly a fifth found just once. The sequencing input was PBMCs or a T cell subset sorted from them (not recorded which). The source is an adult woman who had mild COVID-19 (a few samples of this study predate the infection). Cell type and time point are not known.

This clonotype has a handful of counts. The CDR3 loop reads CASSEWGQGRDTQYF. In nucleotides, the CDR3 is TGTGCCAGCAGTGAATGGGGACAGGGTCGAGATACGCAGTATTTT. The rearrangement joins TRBV2 to TRBJ2-3, with 9 nucleotides matching TRBD1. The ends lost 2 bases at V and 5 bases at J; junction bases unmatched: 5. The germline CDR1 and CDR2 sequences are SNHLY and FYNNEI. CDR3 length: 15 residues.

The rearrangement uses TRBV20-1 and TRBJ2-1; D is possibly TRBD2 (6 bases). The CDR3 loop spans 16 amino acids. Trimming took 0 bases from V and 4 from J, leaving 16 bases between them. CDR1 DFQATT and CDR2 SNEGSKA come from the germline V gene (reference sequence). The CDR3 nucleotides read TGCAGTGCTAGAGATTGGGGCGGGGAGCTTTACAATGAGCAGTTCTTC. Protein sequence: CSARDWGGELYNEQFF.

This clonotype was counted between two and nine times. The V call is TRBV9, the J call TRBJ2-2; 9 bases are a match to TRBD1. The ends lost 3 bases at V and 6 bases at J; junction bases unmatched: 3. CDR1 and CDR2 from the germline V gene are SGDLS and YYNGEE. The length of the CDR3 is 14 residues. CDR3 loop: CASSAGQGPGELFF. CDR3 bases: TGTGCCAGCAGCGCTGGACAGGGGCCCGGGGAGCTGTTTTTT.

This clonotype was picked up a small number of times. The chain carries TRBV10-3 and TRBJ2-3; D gene ambiguous. V was trimmed by 0 bases and J by 2 bases, leaving 15 bases between them. Per germline, CDR1 ENHRY and CDR2 SYGVKD. This CDR3 spans 17 amino acids. The CDR3 sequence is CAISESLRLPPTDTQYF. CDR3 coding DNA: TGTGCCATCAGTGAGTCTTTGAGGCTACCTCCCACAGATACGCAGTATTTT.

This clonotype was seen a few times. J is TRBJ2-1 and V is TRBV5-8; D gene unclear. CDR1 is SGHTS, CDR2 YDEGEE, per germline. V was shortened by 1 base and J by 0 bases, with 8 bases between the two germline ends. The CDR3 extends over 15 amino acids. In DNA, the CDR3 is TGTGCCAGCAGCTTGCCCCTACCCTCCTACAATGAGCAGTTCTTC. It translates to CASSLPLPSYNEQFF.

Written as DNA, the CDR3 is TGCGCCAGCAGCTCCCAGCGGGACAACCACGAGCAGTACTTC. Encoded protein: CASSSQRDNHEQYF. This chain connects TRBV5-1 to TRBJ2-7; D possibly corresponds to TRBD2 (7 bases). This CDR3 has 14 amino acids. Germline-derived CDR1 and CDR2 are SGHRS and YFSETQ. V lost 3 bases and J lost 5, with 15 bases in between.

This clonotype was detected ten times or more. This chain links TRBV5-1 with TRBJ2-1; D is possibly TRBD2 (6 bases). Trimming took 2 bases from V and 0 from J, leaving 9 bases between them. Germline V gene data show CDR1 as SGHRS and CDR2 as YFSETQ. This CDR3 region has 15 residues. CDR3 residues: CASSLAGSSYNEQFF. CDR3 DNA: TGCGCCAGCAGCTTAGCCGGGAGCTCCTACAATGAGCAGTTCTTC.

V and J are TRBV11-2 and TRBJ2-4, with a tentative D call TRBD1 (5 bases). This CDR3 region has 15 residues. V was trimmed by 1 base and J by 7 bases, leaving 14 bases between them. CDR1 SGHAT and CDR2 FQNNGV come from the germline V gene. The chain's CDR3 is CASSLAGSVKNIQYF. The DNA of the CDR3 is TGTGCCAGCAGCTTAGCAGGGTCGGTCAAGAACATTCAGTACTTC.

The chain employs TRBV4-1 and TRBJ2-1, with 16 bases that match TRBD2. The CDR3 consists of 18 residues. The J segment lost 7 bases and the V segment lost 4 bases, leaving 10 bases of the junction unmatched. The germline V gene encodes CDR1 MGHRA and CDR2 YSYEKL. Here the CDR3 DNA reads TGCGCCAGCAGCCCTTTGGGACTAGCGGGAGGGCCGGGTAATGAGCAGTTCTTC. Residues: CASSPLGLAGGPGNEQFF.

J is TRBJ2-7 and V is TRBV2, with D unclear. The CDR3 has 13 amino acids. Trimming took off 6 bases at V and 7 bases at J, with 16 bases between the two ends. CDR1 SNHLY and CDR2 FYNNEI come from the germline V gene. CDR3 region: CASSATLRVEQYF. DNA of the CDR3: TGTGCCAGCAGCGCCACGCTACGAGTAGAGCAGTACTTC.

The chain has TRBV20-1 and TRBJ2-3; 10 nucleotides align to TRBD2. Germline V gene data show CDR1 as DFQATT and CDR2 as SNEGSKA (reference sequence). The junction had 7 bases not matched to a gene; V was cut back by 4 bases and J by 0 bases. The CDR3 is 16 amino acids. DNA for the CDR3: TGCAGTGCTAAGGCACTAGCGGGGCCTAGCACAGATACGCAGTATTTT. It yields the protein CSAKALAGPSTDTQYF.

This clonotype has a handful of counts. The V gene is TRBV7-9, the J gene TRBJ1-4; unclear D gene. Trimming removed 0 bases from V and 7 bases from J, with 9 bases in between. The germline V gene has CDR1 SEHNR and CDR2 FQNEAQ (reference sequence). The CDR3 is made up of 14 amino acids. Here the CDR3 reads CASSLAGPLEKLFF. For the CDR3, the DNA is TGTGCCAGCAGCTTAGCAGGCCCCCTTGAAAAACTGTTTTTT.

This clonotype has just a few counts. The J gene is TRBJ2-1, the V gene TRBV7-9; 12 bases line up with TRBD2. Looked up from germline, CDR1 is SEHNR and CDR2 is FQNEAQ (reference sequence). Trimming cost V 5 bases and J 1 base; bases outside gene matches: 12. The CDR3 loop spans 19 amino acids. The CDR3 protein is CASSAPTGTSGSSYNEQFF. In nucleotides, the CDR3 is TGTGCCAGCAGCGCCCCGACCGGGACTAGCGGGTCTTCCTACAATGAGCAGTTCTTC. The full variable domain, completed using reference TRBV7-9 and TRBJ2-1, is DTGVSQNPRHKITKRGQNVTFRCDPISEHNRLYWYRQTLGQGPEFLTYFQNEAQLEKSRLLSDRFSAERPKGSFSTLEIQRTEQGDSAMYLCASSAPTGTSGSSYNEQFFGPGTRLTVL.

Only a few counts were recorded for this clonotype. This chain uses TRBV11-3 with TRBJ1-1, with a tentative D call TRBD1 (5 bases). V was trimmed by 4 bases and J by 5 bases, leaving 17 bases between them. This CDR3 is built from 15 residues. Germline V CDR1 and CDR2: SGHNT, YENEEA. CDR3 region: CASSSDTTGRTEAFF. The CDR3 DNA reads TGTGCCAGCAGCTCCGACACGACGGGGCGGACTGAAGCTTTCTTT.

In its sample, this clonotype was seen once. The J gene is TRBJ2-7, the V gene TRBV20-1; D remains unclear. Trimming pared 0 bases from V and 0 bases from J, leaving 15 bases between. Germline-derived CDR1 and CDR2 are DFQATT and SNEGSKA (reference sequence). CDR3 size: 16 residues. The CDR3 nucleotides read TGCAGTGCTAGAGATAGAGATTGGGAACTCTCCTACGAGCAGTACTTC. Protein product: CSARDRDWELSYEQYF.

The gene calls are TRBV12-3 or TRBV12-4 and TRBJ1-6; no definite D call. With 6 bases removed from V and 0 bases from J, the gap between germline ends came to 15 bases. The CDR3 has 17 residues. CDR3 DNA: TGTGCCAGCAGCCCACAAACCCTGAGCTCCTATAATTCACCCCTCCACTTT. It encodes CASSPQTLSSYNSPLHF.

The chain joins TRBV4-1 to TRBJ2-5; D gene ambiguous. CDR1 is MGHRA, CDR2 YSYEKL, per germline. The CDR3 runs 14 residues. V was shortened by 1 base and J by 3 bases, with 9 bases between the two germline ends. The chain's CDR3 is CASSQGGREETQYF. For the CDR3, the DNA is TGCGCCAGCAGCCAAGGTGGACGGGAAGAGACCCAGTACTTC.

The rearrangement joins TRBV5-4 to TRBJ1-1; 7 positions match TRBD1. Germline V gene lookup returns CDR1 SGHNT and CDR2 YYREEE (reference sequence). The CDR3 totals 14 residues. Trimming took 2 bases from V and 4 from J; bases not matched to a gene: 5. The CDR3 here is CASSFPTGVTEAFF. Here the CDR3 DNA reads TGTGCCAGCAGCTTCCCCACAGGGGTCACTGAAGCTTTCTTT. The full variable domain, with the rest looked up from reference TRBV5-4 and TRBJ1-1, is ETGVTQSPTHLIKTRGQQVTLRCSSQSGHNTVSWYQQALGQGPQFIFQYYREEENGRGNFPPRFSGLQFPNYSSELNVNALELDDSALYLCASSFPTGVTEAFFGQGTRLTVV.

A word on this clonotype: One end of the junction varies from germline; a read error may be responsible. The chain links TRBV7-7 to TRBJ2-5, with TRBD1 matching 7 bases. Looked up from germline, CDR1 is SSHAT and CDR2 is FNYEAQ (reference sequence). This CDR3 has 19 residues. The CDR3 bases are TGTGCTAGCAGCCCTAGGGAACAGGGGCTAGGACCCGAACAAGAGACCCAGTACTTC. Translation: CASSPREQGLGPEQETQYF.

CDR3 region: CASSFLGTGAITGELFF. CDR3 DNA sequence: TGCGCCAGCAGCTTTCTCGGGACAGGGGCGATTACCGGGGAGCTGTTTTTT. This chain links TRBV5-1 with TRBJ2-2; TRBD1 aligns across 10 bases. With 2 bases clipped from V and 5 bases from J, the junction kept 9 bases outside the gene matches. CDR3 length equals 17 residues. Germline V gene lookup returns CDR1 SGHRS and CDR2 YFSETQ.

The chain couples TRBV11-2 to TRBJ2-1, with TRBD2 matching 10 bases. V was pared by 5 bases and J by 5 bases, with 9 bases of the junction left unmatched. The germline V gene has CDR1 SGHAT and CDR2 FQNNGV. This CDR3 is built from 16 residues. The CDR3 loop reads CASSTWLAGAHNEQFF. CDR3 sequence (DNA): TGTGCCAGCAGCACCTGGCTAGCGGGGGCCCACAATGAGCAGTTCTTC.

The CDR3 nucleotides are TGCAGCGTTGAAGTGGGATCAGCGGGAGGATTCTACGAGCAGTACTTC. Its translation is CSVEVGSAGGFYEQYF. The rearrangement links TRBV29-1 to TRBJ2-7, with 9 nucleotides matching TRBD2. Germline V gives CDR1 SQVTM, CDR2 ANQGSEA. Trimming cost V 1 base and J 3 bases; bases outside gene matches: 10. The CDR3 extends over 16 amino acids.

There are a few counts of this clonotype. V gene TRBV14 combines with J gene TRBJ2-3; no firm D call. With 1 base removed from V and 0 bases from J, the gap between germline ends came to 8 bases. The CDR3 sequence is 15 residues long. CDR1 and CDR2 from the germline V gene are SGHDN and FVKESK. CDR3 DNA sequence: TGTGCCAGCAGCCAAGGACACTCTAGCACAGATACGCAGTATTTT. This translates into CASSQGHSSTDTQYF.

This clonotype appeared a single time. This chain links TRBV4-2 with TRBJ2-3; 9 nucleotides agree with TRBD2. Germline V lookup: CDR1 LGHNA, CDR2 YNFKEQ. V lost 5 bases, J lost 0 bases, and 3 bases stayed unmatched. The CDR3 covers 15 residues. The CDR3 here is CASSSAGGSTDTQYF. The CDR3 region has the DNA TGTGCCAGCAGCTCGGCGGGGGGGAGCACAGATACGCAGTATTTT.

This chain connects TRBV5-1 to TRBJ2-1; 12 bases are shared with TRBD2. From germline, CDR1 is SGHRS and CDR2 YFSETQ. The CDR3 totals 15 residues. V shed 7 bases and J 8 bases; nucleotides not matched to a gene: 10. CDR3 protein: CASRRTSGILDEQFF. As DNA, the CDR3 is TGCGCCAGCCGGCGGACTAGCGGGATTCTCGATGAGCAGTTCTTC.

The chain recombines TRBV30 with TRBJ2-7, with D hard to call. Trimming removed 0 bases at V and 6 bases at J, with 9 bases between. The CDR3 is made up of 12 amino acids. Germline V gene data show CDR1 as GTSNPN and CDR2 as SVGIG (reference sequence). CDR3 in DNA: TGTGCCTGGAGTGTATCCGAACCCGAGCAGTACTTC. As protein: CAWSVSEPEQYF. The full variable domain, with the rest looked up from reference TRBV30 and TRBJ2-7, is SQTIHQWPATLVQPVGSPLSLECTVEGTSNPNLYWYRQAAGRGLQLLFYSVGIGQISSEVPQNLSASRPQDRQFILSSKKLLLSDSGFYLCAWSVSEPEQYFGPGTRLTVT.

This clonotype was detected only a few times. J is TRBJ2-2 and V is TRBV28; maybe TRBD2 (5 bases). The CDR3 loop spans 18 amino acids. V lost 2 bases and J lost 4, with 20 bases in between. The V gene's germline CDR1 is MDHEN and CDR2 SYDVKM. The CDR3 nucleotides read TGTGCCAGCAGTTTACTCGGAGGTCTCGCATATCCCACCGGGGAGCTGTTTTTT. It translates to CASSLLGGLAYPTGELFF.

This clonotype was seen only a few times. The chain employs TRBV7-2 and TRBJ2-5; a weak D match, TRBD1 (5 bases). CDR1 and CDR2 (germline): SGHTA, FQGNSA. Trimming stripped 8 bases from V and 4 bases from J, with 11 bases between. There are 12 residues in the CDR3. CDR3 protein: CASWTSPETQYF. The CDR3 bases are TGTGCCAGCTGGACATCCCCAGAGACCCAGTACTTC.

The chain has TRBV4-1 and TRBJ2-3; D possibly matches TRBD1 or TRBD2 (5 bases each). Trimming removed 2 bases from V and 6 bases from J, with 21 bases in between. Per germline, CDR1 MGHRA and CDR2 YSYEKL. The CDR3 covers 17 residues. This CDR3 reads CASSQPRGGVLKDTQYF. The CDR3 DNA follows: TGCGCCAGCAGCCAACCCCGTGGGGGAGTGTTAAAGGATACGCAGTATTTT.